These T cell receptor beta chains were read from a single sample in a study of naive and memory T cell subsets. TCRdb ran MiXCR on the UMI-ligation and nested PCR reads and lists one entry per CDR3 protein. The sample lists approximately 85,000 distinct CDR3 sequences; 7% to 7.5% were seen once. Sequencing input: central memory CD4+ T cells from blood. Receptors were obtained from a human donor in good health. CDR3s include the opening cysteine and the closing phenylalanine or tryptophan. The order of the fields is D gene, J gene, V gene, CDR3 length, clone size, CDR3 DNA, CDR3 protein. A D gene is named only where the DNA matches it firmly. Part of the rows lack a size; the others show once, few, many or a class for expanded clones.

. TRBJ2-2 TRBV6-2/TRBV6-3 18 . TGTGCCACTGAAACCAACCTCTTAAAAAGCGGAGACACCGGGGAGCTGTTTTTT CATETNLLKSGDTGELFF
. TRBJ2-5 TRBV11-1 13 . TGTGCCAGCAGCCGAGGGGGTAAGGAGACCCAGTACTTC CASSRGGKETQYF
TRBD1 TRBJ2-1 TRBV25-1 14 . TGTGCCAGCAGTGAACCGAGGGGGCGCAATGAGCAGTTCTTC CASSEPRGRNEQFF
TRBD1 TRBJ1-3 TRBV28 13 many TGTGCCAGCACCAGGGGGACTGGAAACACCATATATTTT CASTRGTGNTIYF
. TRBJ1-2 TRBV6-1 12 many TGTGCCAGCAGTGAAGTCGGGGATGGCTACACCTTC CASSEVGDGYTF
. TRBJ1-3 TRBV18 17 many TGTGCCAGCTCACCACAGACCGGGCCCACCGGCGGAAACACCATATATTTT CASSPQTGPTGGNTIYF
. TRBJ2-6 TRBV18 14 many TGTGCCAGCTCCAGGGAGTCTGGGGCCAACGTCCTGACTTTC CASSRESGANVLTF
TRBD1 TRBJ1-4 TRBV10-3 13 many TGTGCCATCAGTGGACAGGGTGATGAAAAACTGTTTTTT CAISGQGDEKLFF
. TRBJ1-5 TRBV6-2/TRBV6-3 17 many TGTGCCAGCAGTTACCGGACAGTTACTCGGGGCAATCAGCCCCAGCATTTT CASSYRTVTRGNQPQHF
. TRBJ2-2 TRBV5-1 15 few TGCGCCAGCAGCTTGTACGGAACGAACACCGGGGAGCTGTTTTTT CASSLYGTNTGELFF
. TRBJ2-3 TRBV19 14 few TGTGCCACCTGGGGCAGGGAATTGACAGATACGCAGTATTTT CATWGRELTDTQYF
. TRBJ2-3 TRBV11-3 19 once TGTGCCAGCAGCTCTCACCTCGGCTCAGCTCCAACGGGCACAGATATGCAGTATTTT CASSSHLGSAPTGTDMQYF
. TRBJ2-1 TRBV12-5 15 few TGTGCTAGTGGTTTGGTACAAGGGCGCTACAATGAGCAGTTCTTC CASGLVQGRYNEQFF
TRBD2 TRBJ2-5 TRBV20-1 15 many TGCAGTGCTAGAGATATGGGACTAGCGGAAGAGACCCAGTACTTC CSARDMGLAEETQYF
. TRBJ1-1 TRBV6-2/TRBV6-3 15 many TGTGCCAGCAGTTACCGATCGATTGCGCCCACTGAAGCTTTCTTT CASSYRSIAPTEAFF
. TRBJ2-1 TRBV28 13 many TGTGCCAGTCGAACAGGTTTTCACGATGAGCAGTTCTTC CASRTGFHDEQFF
. TRBJ2-4 TRBV7-9 12 . TGTGCCAGCAGCGCCACGGGGAACATTCAGTACTTC CASSATGNIQYF
. TRBJ1-6 TRBV7-2 15 many TGTGCCAGCAGCCCGCAGGGACGGTATAATTCACCCCTCCACTTT CASSPQGRYNSPLHF
. TRBJ1-1 TRBV20-1 14 few TGCAGTGCTAGCAAGGACAGCTGGGCGGGGGAAGCTTTCTTT CSASKDSWAGEAFF
TRBD1 TRBJ2-7 TRBV20-1 16 many TGCAGTGCTAGCGGCTTCAGACAGGGGGTTTCTTACGAGCAGTACTTC CSASGFRQGVSYEQYF
TRBD2 TRBJ2-5 TRBV6-6 15 . TGTGCCAGCAGTAAAAGGACTAGCGGTCAAGAGACCCAGTACTTC CASSKRTSGQETQYF
. TRBJ1-1 TRBV28 13 . TGTGCCAGCAGCCCGAAGCTCGGGAGAAAAGCTTTCTTT CASSPKLGRKAFF
TRBD1 TRBJ1-5 TRBV6-6 15 . TGTGCCAGCAGATTCCGACAGGGGGCTATTCAGCCCCAGCATTTT CASRFRQGAIQPQHF
TRBD1 TRBJ2-3 TRBV5-4 16 many TGTGCCAGCAGACCCGTAGGACAGGGGGCATCGGATACGCAGTATTTT CASRPVGQGASDTQYF
. TRBJ2-1 TRBV4-3 13 many TGCGCCAGCAGCCAAGGGATGTACAATGAGCAGTTCTTC CASSQGMYNEQFF
. TRBJ2-7 TRBV3-1 12 many TGTGCCAGCAGCCGAGGACCTACGAGGCAGTACTTC CASSRGPTRQYF
. TRBJ1-1 TRBV4-1 14 many TGCGCCAGCAGCCAAGAGGGCAGGTACACTGAAGCTTTCTTT CASSQEGRYTEAFF
TRBD2 TRBJ2-1 TRBV4-3 16 many TGCGCCAGCAGCCAAGAGGGAGCGGGAAGGTACAATGAGCAGTTCTTC CASSQEGAGRYNEQFF
. TRBJ1-1 TRBV20-1 13 many TGCAGTGCTAGAGGTGGTATGAACACTGAAGCTTTCTTT CSARGGMNTEAFF
TRBD2 TRBJ2-1 TRBV27 17 many TGTGCCAGCACTAAGCCGGGACTAGCGGGAGATGGCAATGAGCAGTTCTTC CASTKPGLAGDGNEQFF
. TRBJ1-2 TRBV14 12 . TGTGCCAGCAGCCAGGCCTACTATGGCTACACCTTC CASSQAYYGYTF
. TRBJ2-7 TRBV6-1 13 few TGTGCCAGCAGTCCCATGCTTGGGTACGAGCAGTACTTC CASSPMLGYEQYF